These 22 T cell receptor beta chains share one sample of origin, sequenced in a study of OX40 agonist ivuxolimab in advanced cancers. Sequencing was performed with immunoSEQ multiplex PCR; in TCRdb, only in-frame clones are kept and a portion is missing. The sample records over 60,000 clones, about 85% being singletons. Sample: CD4+ or CD8+ T cells sorted from blood, taken in a trial of the OX40 agonist ivuxolimab. These receptors originate from an adult with an advanced solid tumor such as melanoma, head and neck, liver or kidney cancer.

The chain links TRBV2 to TRBJ1-1, with D unclear. The length of the CDR3 is 16 residues. Trimming cost V 5 bases and J 7 bases, with 23 bases left between them. CDR1 is SNHLY, CDR2 FYNNEI, per germline. Here the CDR3 reads CASSLTGHTQQGEAFF. The CDR3 DNA reads as TGTGCCAGCAGTCTTACCGGGCACACACAACAAGGTGAAGCTTTCTTT.

V usage is TRBV7-3 and J usage is TRBJ1-1, with 7 bases fitting TRBD1. The CDR3 is 14 amino acids. Germline-derived CDR1 and CDR2 are SGHTA and FQGTGA. V was pared by 3 bases and J by 3 bases, with 4 bases of the junction left unmatched. CDR3 residues: CASSLNRGDTEAFF. The CDR3 region has the DNA TGTGCCAGCAGCTTGAACAGGGGAGACACTGAAGCTTTCTTT.

As DNA, the CDR3 is TGTGCCAGCAGCTCACAGGGGGCGAGAAGCACAGATACGCAGTATTTT. It is translated as CASSSQGARSTDTQYF. The gene calls are TRBV7-2 and TRBJ2-3, with 9 bases identical to TRBD1. The V gene end was trimmed by 4 bases and the J gene end by 0 bases; junction bases not matched to a gene: 5. CDR1 is SGHTA and CDR2 is FQGNSA in the germline V gene. This CDR3 region has 16 residues. Supplemented by reference TRBV7-2 and TRBJ2-3, the full variable domain reads GAGVSQSPSNKVTEKGKDVELRCDPISGHTALYWYRQSLGQGLEFLIYFQGNSAPDKSGLPSDRFSAERTGGSVSTLTIQRTQQEDSAVYLCASSSQGARSTDTQYFGPGTRLTVL.

The J gene is TRBJ1-2, the V gene TRBV4-3, with 9 positions matching TRBD1. Trimming at V came to 1 base and at J to 4 bases, leaving 1 base not matched to a gene. This CDR3 comprises 14 residues. Germline V CDR1 and CDR2: LGHNA, YSLEER. The CDR3 DNA follows: TGCGCCAGCAGCCAAGGACAGGGGGGCTATGGCTACACCTTC. It translates to CASSQGQGGYGYTF.

The chain has TRBV5-4 and TRBJ1-4; D gene uncertain. Germline V gene sequence: CDR1 SGHNT, CDR2 YYREEE (reference sequence). The CDR3 is 16 amino acids. V lost 4 bases and J 2 bases, leaving 15 bases between the germline ends. The CDR3 is CASSTGLGRTNEKLFF. The CDR3, as DNA: TGTGCCAGCAGCACCGGACTGGGGAGGACTAATGAAAAACTGTTTTTT.

This clone was found once. J is TRBJ1-3 and V is TRBV19; D gene unclear. Trimming took off 7 bases at V and 0 bases at J, with 19 bases between the two ends. Germline assignment: CDR1 LNHDA and CDR2 SQIVND (reference sequence). CDR3 length: 17 amino acids. In DNA form, the CDR3 reads TGTGCCAGTAAAGGGCAGGATGGCCTTTCCTCTGGAAACACCATATATTTT. Its translation is CASKGQDGLSSGNTIYF.

J is TRBJ1-2 and V is TRBV6-5; D is unclear. The CDR3 spans 15 residues. Germline-derived CDR1 and CDR2 are MNHEY and SVGAGI. Trimming took 4 bases from V and 8 from J, leaving 20 bases between them. The CDR3 bases are TGTGCCAGCAGTTCCGTGGGTGGTTCCAGTAAGGGCTACACCTTC. It specifies CASSSVGGSSKGYTF.

This clone was observed a handful of times. The rearrangement joins TRBV18 to TRBJ1-2; D perhaps matches TRBD1 (6 bases). The CDR3 totals 15 residues. The V end was cut by 3 bases, the J end by 0 bases, with 11 bases between. Germline V lookup: CDR1 KGHSH, CDR2 LQKENI. The CDR3 spells CASSPPQGTNYGYTF. The CDR3 nucleotides read TGTGCCAGCTCACCGCCTCAGGGGACTAACTATGGCTACACCTTC. Looking up the rest from reference TRBV18 and TRBJ1-2 gives the full variable domain: NAGVMQNPRHLVRRRGQEARLRCSPMKGHSHVYWYRQLPEEGLKFMVYLQKENIIDESGMPKERFSAEFPKEGPSILRIQQVVRGDSAAYFCASSPPQGTNYGYTFGSGTRLTVV.

The chain links TRBV2 to TRBJ2-7, with D perhaps being TRBD1 or TRBD2 (6 bases each). Trimming pared 3 bases from V and 3 bases from J, leaving 21 bases between. This CDR3 is 17 amino acids long. Germline CDR1 and CDR2: SNHLY and FYNNEI. CDR3 protein: CASSDQLPGADFYEQYF. CDR3 sequence (DNA): TGTGCCAGCAGTGACCAGCTCCCGGGGGCCGATTTCTACGAGCAGTACTTC.

V usage is TRBV29-1 and J usage is TRBJ1-2, with D maybe TRBD1 (5 bases). There are 10 residues in the CDR3. V lost 4 bases and J lost 8, with 8 bases in between. Germline CDR1 is SQVTM and CDR2 is ANQGSEA. CDR3 sequence: CSVAGVGYTF. The CDR3 DNA follows: TGCAGCGTTGCGGGGGTGGGCTACACCTTC.

The chain recombines TRBV6-5 with TRBJ2-1; 9 nucleotides agree with TRBD2. The CDR3 extends over 15 amino acids. Germline V gene data show CDR1 as MNHEY and CDR2 as SVGAGI. The V gene end was trimmed by 6 bases and the J gene end by 9 bases; junction bases not matched to a gene: 12. The CDR3 nucleotides read TGTGCCAGCAGCCAAGGAACTAGCGGGCGGGCTGAGCAGTTCTTC. Translating gives CASSQGTSGRAEQFF.

V usage is TRBV6-1 and J usage is TRBJ1-2; D ambiguous. Germline V gives CDR1 MNHNS, CDR2 SASEGT. Between the trimmed V and J ends, which lost 7 bases and 6 bases, there was a span of 12 bases. This CDR3 has 12 amino acids. The CDR3 protein is CASTSTRNGYTF. In DNA form, the CDR3 reads TGTGCCAGCACCAGTACTCGGAATGGCTACACCTTC.

V is TRBV9 and J is TRBJ2-6; D unresolved. V gave up 6 bases and J gave up 2 bases, with 6 bases separating them. Germline CDR1 is SGDLS and CDR2 is YYNGEE. The CDR3 covers 13 residues. The CDR3, as DNA: TGTGCCAGCACCCGAGCTGGGGCCAACGTCCTGACTTTC. This gives the protein CASTRAGANVLTF. Full variable domain (missing parts from reference TRBV9 and TRBJ2-6): DSGVTQTPKHLITATGQRVTLRCSPRSGDLSVYWYQQSLDQGLQFLIQYYNGEERAKGNILERFSAQQFPDLHSELNLSSLELGDSALYFCASTRAGANVLTFGAGSRLTVL.

The chain combines TRBV6-5 with TRBJ2-5; D is uncertain. This CDR3 contains 13 residues. CDR1 and CDR2 from the germline V gene are MNHEY and SVGAGI. V lost 2 bases and J lost 5, with 9 bases in between. The CDR3 loop reads CASSYPNGETQYF. The CDR3 coding sequence is TGTGCCAGCAGTTACCCTAATGGGGAGACCCAGTACTTC.

The chain is built from TRBV5-5 and TRBJ2-3; D is unresolved. CDR1 and CDR2 (germline): SGHKS, YYEKEE (reference sequence). The CDR3 contains 16 residues. Trimming left V 4 bases short and J 4 bases short, with 19 bases between. The CDR3 DNA is TGTGCCAGCAGCACTAACGGGCCTCCTGTCGCAGATACGCAGTATTTT. This translates into CASSTNGPPVADTQYF.

This clone occurred once. This chain uses TRBV4-1 with TRBJ2-7, with 8 bases identical to TRBD1. With V trimmed by 1 base and J by 4 bases, 12 bases remained unmatched. The CDR3 is 17 residues long. From germline, CDR1 is MGHRA and CDR2 YSYEKL. The CDR3 sequence: CASSQGALQGAGYEQYF. CDR3 in DNA: TGCGCCAGCAGCCAAGGGGCCCTCCAGGGGGCGGGGTACGAGCAGTACTTC.

The CDR3 loop reads CASSRDRAGETQYF. CDR3 nucleotides: TGTGCCAGTAGTCGCGACAGGGCGGGAGAGACCCAGTACTTC. The chain recombines TRBV19 with TRBJ2-5, with 7 bases identical to TRBD1. The CDR3 totals 14 residues. V lost 5 bases to trimming and J lost 4 bases; unmatched junction nucleotides: 7. The germline gives CDR1 LNHDA, CDR2 SQIVND (reference sequence).

V is TRBV19 and J is TRBJ2-2; 8 bases map to TRBD1. J was trimmed by 4 bases and V by 6 bases; bases with no gene match: 4. Germline CDR1 LNHDA, CDR2 SQIVND (reference sequence). The CDR3 runs to 14 residues. In DNA form, the CDR3 reads TGTGCCAGTAGGACAGGGGCTGGCACCGGGGAGCTGTTTTTT. It encodes CASRTGAGTGELFF. Supplemented by reference TRBV19 and TRBJ2-2, the full variable domain reads DGGITQSPKYLFRKEGQNVTLSCEQNLNHDAMYWYRQDPGQGLRLIYYSQIVNDFQKGDIAEGYSVSREKKESFPLTVTSAQKNPTAFYLCASRTGAGTGELFFGEGSRLTVL.

The V and J genes are TRBV29-1 and TRBJ2-1; a possible D gene is TRBD1 (6 bases). V was trimmed by 4 bases and J by 6 bases, leaving 16 bases between them. The CDR3 totals 14 residues. In germline, CDR1 is SQVTM, CDR2 ANQGSEA. The CDR3 DNA reads as TGCAGCGTTGGGGGTCAGGGGATGGGCAATGAGCAGTTCTTC. Amino acid sequence: CSVGGQGMGNEQFF.

The V gene is TRBV25-1, the J gene TRBJ2-5, with D hard to call. CDR1 MGHDK and CDR2 SYGVNS come from the germline V gene. CDR3 length: 14 amino acids. The V gene lost 4 bases and the J gene lost 0 bases, with 9 bases spanning the gap. CDR3 sequence: CASSGGINQETQYF. CDR3 DNA sequence: TGTGCCAGCAGTGGCGGTATAAACCAAGAGACCCAGTACTTC.

This clone came up once. The chain links TRBV11-1 to TRBJ2-7, with D possibly TRBD2 on 5 matching bases. Trimming removed 4 bases at V and 3 bases at J, with 16 bases between. Germline assignment: CDR1 SGHAT and CDR2 FQDESV (reference sequence). The CDR3 is 15 amino acids. CDR3 sequence (DNA): TGTGCCAGCAGCTCCCCGGGATCGGGGTTCTACGAGCAGTACTTC. Its translation is CASSSPGSGFYEQYF.

The chain joins TRBV5-6 to TRBJ2-5; TRBD1 agrees at 8 bases. The CDR3 covers 16 residues. Germline lookup yields CDR1 SGHDT and CDR2 YYEEEE. Germline trimming cut 4 bases from V and 4 bases from J; bases unmatched to any gene: 12. This CDR3 is CASSPGLADRAETQYF. The CDR3 coding sequence is TGTGCCAGCAGCCCGGGGTTGGCGGACAGGGCAGAGACCCAGTACTTC. The whole variable domain, filled in from reference TRBV5-6 and TRBJ2-5, reads DAGVTQSPTHLIKTRGQQVTLRCSPKSGHDTVSWYQQALGQGPQFIFQYYEEEERQRGNFPDRFSGHQFPNYSSELNVNALLLGDSALYLCASSPGLADRAETQYFGPGTRLLVL.